This T cell receptor (beta chain) is drawn from a study of T cells in Graves' hyperthyroidism and ophthalmopathy (dated by TCRdb to about 2019). Regarding the research as a whole: Peripheral blood samples were taken at the time of initial diagnosis, prior to any treatment. For training and testing, the roughly 100 patients in the discovery cohort were randomly divided in a 7:3 ratio. TCR V-J signatures able to tell the groups apart were searched for in a discovery cohort of 100 patients, of whom approximately 40 had Graves' ophthalmopathy and roughly 57 had stable Graves' hyperthyroidism. Following sampling, methimazole starting at 30 mg daily was given to hyperthyroidism patients, and high-dose intravenous methylprednisolone was given to ophthalmopathy patients. Prospective prediction of ophthalmopathy was tested in an independent validation cohort consisting of 18 to 20 hyperthyroidism patients and 17 patients who later progressed to ophthalmopathy. In over five Graves' hyperthyroidism patients, the study also compared T-cell repertoires from thyroid tissue with T-cell repertoires from blood. TCR Vbeta CDR3 sequencing of approximately 140 peripheral blood samples (fewer than 45 ophthalmopathy, roughly 74 hyperthyroidism and approximately 17 progressor patients) is reported in the paper.

This clonotype has ten or more counts. This receptor's antigen is unknown. No qualities accompany the bases; no much larger clone lies one base away. Study-wide conclusions, independent of this receptor: No statistical method was used to set the sample size in advance, and investigators knew the group allocation. A model built on a 13 V-J signature distinguished ophthalmopathy from stable hyperthyroidism, reaching roughly 88% sensitivity and about 81% specificity in cross-validation and 80%/75% in testing. Most expanded thyroid clonotypes (frequency above 0.001) were also detected in blood, suggesting blood repertoires may reflect thyroid immune responses. In validation, progression to ophthalmopathy was predicted by the model with about 70% sensitivity and 72% to 85% specificity, a median of roughly six months before onset.

Graves' hyperthyroidism was defined as stable when no progression to ophthalmopathy occurred over 18 months of follow-up. Hyperthyroidism patients were newly diagnosed, with disease duration under 2 months, and aged 18 to 65 years. Patients with uncontrolled infections, other autoimmune diseases, pregnancy or lactation were excluded. Diagnoses were based on clinical symptoms, serum thyroxine and TRAb, thyroid ultrasound and orbital computed tomography. PBMCs were separated from over 9 ml of fresh peripheral blood using Ficoll-Paque density gradient centrifugation. Trizol reagent was used to extract total RNA, and RNA quality was then checked on an Agilent 2100 Bioanalyzer. Amplification of TCR beta CDR3 regions was carried out from RNA transcripts. The first round of RT-PCR for the TCR CDR3 was performed with the HTBI primer set and the Qiagen OneStep RT-PCR kit. The libraries were constructed in a second round of multiplex PCR and then size-selected and purified. The libraries were sequenced on an Illumina HiSeq2000 using paired-end 100 bp reads. Per the original workflow: SOAPnuke was used to process the raw data, throwing out any read that contained adapters or uncalled bases, had a mean Phred below 15, or lacked an exact constant-primer or identifier match. COPE v1.2.5 was used to merge the high-quality paired reads, and each unique nucleotide sequence was defined as a clonotype. MiTCR v1.1 was used to align the clonotypes against IMGT TRBV, TRBD and TRBJ reference segments. Analysis was restricted to V-J combinations with a frequency above 0.0001, which covered roughly 99% of repertoires. A TCS score was defined as the ratio of F50 (clonal expansion) to E x V (chaos), with BLOSUM62-based TCRdist applied between CDR3 peptides within each V-J. Welch's t-statistics and random forest reduced roughly 500 V-J features to 13, which were used in a naive Bayes classifier (R e1071). Starting from the raw public reads, TCRdb applied fastp trimming at Q25, assembled clones with MiXCR and retained in-frame beta chains. CDR3 protein duplicates are merged, each entry listing the most common genes and DNA. It is TCRdb's table, rather than the study itself, that gives the V and J calls and clone size. This sample comprises about 360,000 distinct CDR3 sequences, around 14% of them detected only once. The top ten clonotypes cover around a tenth of the sample.

V lost 4 bases and J lost 0 bases; the stretch between them is 10 bases long. Including cysteine and phenylalanine, the CDR3 has 15 amino acids. Only CDR3 DNA is held: 45 bases, read in frame from base 1. Taken from the germline V gene, the CDR1 and CDR2 loops are KGHSH and LQKENI. Recombination joined TRBV18 with TRBJ2-1; the D segment might be TRBD1 or TRBD2, since each matches 5 bases. Sample: blood. The receptor was derived from a woman between 18 and 29 years old with Graves' hyperthyroidism. The CDR3 protein: CASSQGPSSYNEQFF. The nucleotide sequence reads TGTGCCAGCTCACAGGGACCGAGCTCCTACAATGAGCAGTTCTTC.